Here is one T cell receptor beta chain with its context. Antigen unknown. This CDR3 comprises 13 residues. Looked up from germline, CDR1 is MNHEY and CDR2 is SVGAGI. Unmatched junction bases numbered 5, after V lost 5 bases and J lost 10 bases. Constant-segment primers were used for 5'RACE, and the resulting TCR alpha and TCR beta cDNA libraries carried sample barcodes and UMIs. One entry per CDR3 protein, called by TCRdb with MiXCR from the 5' RACE reads. The table has about 310,000 distinct CDR3 sequences, more than 15% seen once. These data originate in a study of T-cell memory formation after mild COVID-19. The study, taken as a whole, reports: Clones that got smaller from day 15 to 85 had even CD4/CD8, while clones growing later tipped toward CD4+.

The chain couples TRBV6-5 to TRBJ1-6, with 7 nucleotides matching TRBD1. The receptor comes from a man aged 18 to 29 who had mild COVID-19 (a few samples of this study predate the infection). Cell type and time point are not known. Sequenced: PBMCs or a T cell subset sorted from them (not recorded which). CDR3 residues: CASSPGGLSPLHF. CDR3 sequence (DNA): TGTGCCAGCAGTCCAGGGGGTTTATCACCCCTCCACTTT.